The sequence of this TCR beta chain was determined in a study of blood T cells in healthy people across ages. Alongside a J-beta primer mix, a sample-barcoded 5' primer served in a second PCR lasting roughly 7 to 12 cycles. TCRdb independently ran MiXCR on the 5' RACE reads; one entry per CDR3 protein. Of around 1.1 million distinct CDR3 sequences in the sample, around two fifths were seen once. CDR1 and CDR2 from the germline V gene are SGHTA and FQGNSA. This CDR3 region has 16 residues. V dropped 6 bases and J dropped 0 bases, with 18 bases sitting between them. The V and J genes are TRBV7-2 and TRBJ2-7; a weak D match, TRBD1 (6 bases). The origin of this receptor is a man between 18 and 29 years old in good health. Sequenced material: blood. CDR3 region: CASSYTTGTFSYEQYF. The CDR3 coding sequence is TGTGCCAGCAGTTATACGACAGGAACCTTCTCCTACGAGCAGTACTTC.